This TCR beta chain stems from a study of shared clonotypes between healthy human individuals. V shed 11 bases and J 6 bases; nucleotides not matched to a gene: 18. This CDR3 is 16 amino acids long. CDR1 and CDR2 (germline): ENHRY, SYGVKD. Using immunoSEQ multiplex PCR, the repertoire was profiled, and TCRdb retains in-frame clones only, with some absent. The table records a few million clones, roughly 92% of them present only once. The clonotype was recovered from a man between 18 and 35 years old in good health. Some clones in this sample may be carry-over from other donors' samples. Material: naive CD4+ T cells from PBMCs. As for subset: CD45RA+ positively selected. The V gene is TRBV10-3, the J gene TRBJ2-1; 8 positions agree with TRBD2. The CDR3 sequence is CASKADPAGVPNEQFF. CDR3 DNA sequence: TGTGCCTCCAAAGCCGACCCAGCGGGAGTGCCCAATGAGCAGTTCTTC.